This passage covers 17 T cell receptor beta chains from one sample sequenced in a study of radiotherapy plus CTLA-4 blockade in lung cancer. TCRdb keeps only in-frame clones here, not all; method: immunoSEQ multiplex PCR. The sample shows roughly 75,000 clones, around 81% of them seen only once. Source: peripheral blood, taken from a patient treated with radiotherapy plus ipilimumab. The receptors here all came from a human donor with non-small cell lung cancer whose response to radiotherapy plus ipilimumab could not be evaluated. Some clones in this sample may be carry-over from other donors' samples.

This clone was recorded once. The chain carries TRBV5-1 and TRBJ2-5; D remains unclear. Trimming cost V 0 bases and J 1 base, with 7 bases left between them. This CDR3 contains 14 residues. The germline CDR1 and CDR2 sequences are SGHRS and YFSETQ. CDR3 amino acids: CASSLVAAQETQYF. The CDR3 coding sequence is TGCGCCAGCAGCTTGGTGGCGGCCCAAGAGACCCAGTACTTC.

The chain has TRBV2 and TRBJ1-2; TRBD1 agrees at 11 bases. J lost 2 bases, V lost 6 bases, and 2 bases had no gene match. The V gene's germline CDR1 is SNHLY and CDR2 FYNNEI. The CDR3 loop spans 14 amino acids. The CDR3 loop is CASRGTGGNYGYTF. CDR3 bases: TGTGCCAGCAGGGGGACAGGGGGGAACTATGGCTACACCTTC.

The chain has TRBV9 and TRBJ1-6, with a possible D match to TRBD1 (6 bases). The CDR3 spans 15 residues. The ends were cut back, 3 bases at V and 9 bases at J, with 16 bases in the middle. From germline, CDR1 is SGDLS and CDR2 YYNGEE. The CDR3, as DNA: TGTGCCAGCAGCGGAACAGGGACGAAGGGTTCACCCCTCCACTTT. Translated: CASSGTGTKGSPLHF.

This chain links TRBV5-1 with TRBJ1-4; D is possibly TRBD1 (5 bases). The ends were cut back, 3 bases at V and 8 bases at J, with 11 bases in the middle. Germline V gives CDR1 SGHRS, CDR2 YFSETQ. This CDR3 region has 13 residues. DNA of the CDR3: TGCGCCAGCAGCTCGCAGGGAAAAGAAAAACTGTTTTTT. Its translation is CASSSQGKEKLFF.

The chain recombines TRBV19 with TRBJ1-6; perhaps TRBD1 as D (6 bases). The CDR3 has 14 amino acids. Germline V gene data show CDR1 as LNHDA and CDR2 as SQIVND (reference sequence). Trimming removed 3 bases at V and 7 bases at J, with 10 bases between. In nucleotides, the CDR3 is TGTGCCAGTAGTATCGCAGGGGTCAATTCACCCCTCCACTTT. It translates to CASSIAGVNSPLHF.

The gene calls are TRBV9 and TRBJ2-2; TRBD2 might be the D (6 bases). Trimming left V 0 bases short and J 3 bases short, with 6 bases between. Germline loops: CDR1 SGDLS, CDR2 YYNGEE. CDR3 length equals 14 residues. The CDR3 loop reads CASSVGGDTGELFF. CDR3 in DNA: TGTGCCAGCAGCGTAGGGGGGGACACCGGGGAGCTGTTTTTT.

The gene calls are TRBV5-1 and TRBJ2-5, with D perhaps TRBD1 (6 bases). Trimming cost V 1 base and J 5 bases, with 6 bases left between them. CDR1 SGHRS and CDR2 YFSETQ come from the germline V gene. The CDR3 covers 12 residues. The CDR3 nucleotides read TGCGCCAGCAGCTTGCAGGGGGAGACCCAGTACTTC. Protein product: CASSLQGETQYF.

To note about this clone: This CDR3 is also generated by other DNA sequences in the sample. J is TRBJ2-3 and V is TRBV5-1; D might be TRBD1 (5 bases). There are 15 residues in the CDR3. Germline loops: CDR1 SGHRS, CDR2 YFSETQ. The V end lost 0 bases, the J end lost 0 bases, and 8 bases lay between the germline ends. In nucleotides, the CDR3 is TGCGCCAGCAGCTTGGCCGCAGGGAGCACAGATACGCAGTATTTT. Protein product: CASSLAAGSTDTQYF.

The V call is TRBV5-1, the J call TRBJ2-5, with 10 bases fitting TRBD2. From germline, CDR1 is SGHRS and CDR2 YFSETQ. The CDR3 runs 15 residues. J was trimmed by 5 bases and V by 0 bases; bases with no gene match: 4. The CDR3 region is CASSLEAGGTETQYF. DNA of the CDR3: TGCGCCAGCAGCTTGGAAGCGGGGGGGACGGAGACCCAGTACTTC.

This sequence joins TRBV13 and TRBJ2-7, with D perhaps TRBD1 (6 bases). This CDR3 has 12 residues. Germline V CDR1 and CDR2: PRHDT, FYEKMQ (reference sequence). The V gene lost 2 bases and the J gene lost 4 bases, with 6 bases spanning the gap. The CDR3 bases are TGTGCCAGCAGCTTAAGGGGGTACGAGCAGTACTTC. This codes for CASSLRGYEQYF.

A remark on this clone: One end of the junction varies from germline; a read error may be responsible. DNA for the CDR3: TGTGCCAGCAGTTACGGCGGAGACTATGGCTACGCCTTC. Translation gives CASSYGGDYGYAF. The chain couples TRBV6-5 to TRBJ1-2; D not certain. The germline V gene encodes CDR1 MNHEY and CDR2 SVGAGI. This CDR3 has 13 amino acids.

The chain has TRBV6-5 and TRBJ1-5; 7 bases agree with TRBD1. With 4 bases clipped from V and 7 bases from J, the junction kept 7 bases outside the gene matches. Germline V CDR1 and CDR2: MNHEY, SVGAGI. There are 14 residues in the CDR3. In DNA form, the CDR3 reads TGTGCCAGCAGTTCGAGGGGGCGCGAACAGCCCCAGCATTTT. It codes for CASSSRGREQPQHF.

The V call is TRBV5-5, the J call TRBJ1-1, with D possibly TRBD1 on 5 matching bases. This CDR3 region has 13 residues. Germline V lookup: CDR1 SGHKS, CDR2 YYEKEE (reference sequence). Trimming shortened V by 2 bases and J by 5 bases, and 10 bases separated the two germline ends. In DNA, the CDR3 is TGTGCCAGCAGCTTCCAGGGAGGTACTGAAGCTTTCTTT. Encoded protein: CASSFQGGTEAFF.

The rearrangement joins TRBV7-2 to TRBJ2-2, with D possibly TRBD1 on 5 matching bases. CDR1 and CDR2 from the germline V gene are SGHTA and FQGNSA. The CDR3 contains 15 residues. Trimming took 4 bases from V and 1 from J, leaving 10 bases between them. The CDR3 sequence: CASSYGRENTGELFF. CDR3 coding DNA: TGTGCCAGCAGCTACGGCAGGGAGAACACCGGGGAGCTGTTTTTT.

The chain combines TRBV5-4 with TRBJ1-4; 7 nucleotides align to TRBD1. Germline CDR1 and CDR2: SGHNT and YYREEE (reference sequence). V gave up 6 bases and J gave up 5 bases; unmatched junction bases: 10. This CDR3 has 15 residues. The CDR3 DNA reads as TGTGCCAGCACCCGAGGACAGGAGAAGAATGAAAAACTGTTTTTT. It translates to CASTRGQEKNEKLFF.

The chain uses TRBV6-1 and TRBJ1-2, with 9 bases matching TRBD1. The CDR3 length is 15 residues. Trimming cost V 4 bases and J 2 bases; bases outside gene matches: 5. Germline assignment: CDR1 MNHNS and CDR2 SASEGT. The CDR3 region is CASSALGTGNYGYTF. CDR3 nucleotide sequence: TGTGCCAGCAGTGCCCTCGGGACAGGGAACTATGGCTACACCTTC.

The chain is built from TRBV18 and TRBJ2-7, with 8 bases that match TRBD1. The CDR3 spans 16 residues. Germline CDR1 KGHSH, CDR2 LQKENI. V was pared by 3 bases and J by 0 bases, with 7 bases of the junction left unmatched. CDR3 amino acids: CASSPSRTGTSYEQYF. The CDR3 nucleotides read TGTGCCAGCTCACCTTCCCGGACAGGGACCTCCTACGAGCAGTACTTC.